This is a list of T cell receptor beta chains from one sample in a study of blood T cell repertoires in COVID-19. The repertoire was sequenced with immunoSEQ multiplex PCR; TCRdb's copy has only in-frame clones and lacks some. The table has approximately 77,000 clones, about 82% seen once; the top ten hold around 9.6%. Sequencing was done on a sample of peripheral blood. The source is a man aged 45-65 years with COVID-19, enrolled during active disease. Both conserved end residues are part of each CDR3. The D gene is left open where the match is weak. Where a row states a size, it is once, few, many or the class of an expanded clone; other rows omit it.

v_gene	j_gene	d_gene	abundance	CDR3nt	CDR3aa
TRBV28	TRBJ1-6	TRBD1	NA	TGTGCCAGCAGGACCTCAACCGGGACAGGCTATAATTCACCCCTCCACTTT	CASRTSTGTGYNSPLHF
TRBV6-5	TRBJ1-1	TRBD1	NA	TGTGCCAGCAGGAGGTACAGGGGCACTGAAGCTTTCTTT	CASRRYRGTEAFF
TRBV29-1	TRBJ1-1	NA	NA	TGCAGCGTTGACCCAGGGGCGACTGAAGCTTTCTTT	CSVDPGATEAFF
TRBV6-5	TRBJ2-1	TRBD1	few	TGTGCCAGCAGTACCGCCGGGACAGGGGGCAATGAGCAGTTCTTC	CASSTAGTGGNEQFF
TRBV14	TRBJ2-1	NA	NA	TGTGCCAGCAGCCAAGCCGCCCGACTAGTTATGAATGAGCAGTTCTTC	CASSQAARLVMNEQFF
TRBV3-1/TRBV3-2	TRBJ2-3	NA	NA	TGTGCCAGCAGCCATCTGGCAGTGAGGGATTCGCAGTATTTT	CASSHLAVRDSQYF
TRBV19	TRBJ2-7	TRBD2	NA	TGTGCCAGTAGTCTCTCGACTAGCGGGGCAACAAGGGCCTACGAGCAGTACTTC	CASSLSTSGATRAYEQYF
TRBV19	TRBJ2-7	NA	few	TGTGCCAGTGCGGGCGGACGCCTACGAGGGCAGTACTTC	CASAGGRLRGQYF
TRBV21-1	TRBJ2-7	NA	once	TGTGCCAGCAGCCGGCTGAGGAGACAGGGGGCTTCCGAGCAGTACTTC	CASSRLRRQGASEQYF
TRBV27	TRBJ2-3	NA	NA	TGTGCCACCACAGGGTTTAACACAGATACGCAGTATTTT	CATTGFNTDTQYF
TRBV28	TRBJ2-5	TRBD2	NA	TGTGCCAGCAGTTCGCGGGAGGGCCTCGAGACCCAGTACTTC	CASSSREGLETQYF
TRBV7-6	TRBJ1-5	NA	once	TGTGCCAGCAGCTTAAATGCGGCAGGGAATCAGCCCCAGCATTTT	CASSLNAAGNQPQHF
TRBV7-8	TRBJ1-6	NA	NA	TGTGCCAGCAGCCCACGACTCCGAACTTCACCCCTCCACTTT	CASSPRLRTSPLHF
TRBV12-3/TRBV12-4	TRBJ1-2	TRBD1	NA	TGTGCCAGCAGCCCGACAGGGCGTTATGGCTACACCTTC	CASSPTGRYGYTF
TRBV5-1	TRBJ2-1	NA	NA	TGCGCCAGCCGAGGGGTGGGGGCCAATGAGCAGTTCTTC	CASRGVGANEQFF
TRBV11-3	TRBJ2-3	TRBD1	NA	TGTGCCAGCAGCCCCGGGACAGGGAGCACAGATACGCAGTATTTT	CASSPGTGSTDTQYF
TRBV7-2	TRBJ1-2	TRBD1	NA	TGTGCCAGCAGCTCCTCGCGCGGGACAGAGAATCCTAACTATGGCTACACCTTC	CASSSSRGTENPNYGYTF
TRBV28	TRBJ2-3	NA	NA	TGTGCCAGCAGTTCCAACCTGGGAGACACAGATACGCAGTATTTT	CASSSNLGDTDTQYF
TRBV6-1	TRBJ1-2	TRBD1	NA	TGTGCCAGCAGTGAAGCCGGGACAGGGCTTTATGGCTACACCTTC	CASSEAGTGLYGYTF
TRBV4-1	TRBJ1-4	NA	NA	TGCGCCAGCAGCCAAGAGGGGCCCCTTGGTCTCGGGAATGAAAAACTGTTTTTT	CASSQEGPLGLGNEKLFF
TRBV9	TRBJ2-3	TRBD2	few	TGTGCCAGCACGGGGGGTAGCGGGAGGACAGATACGCAGTATTTT	CASTGGSGRTDTQYF
TRBV5-6	TRBJ2-5	NA	NA	TGTGCCAGCAGCTTTTCAGTTACGGAGACCCAGTACTTC	CASSFSVTETQYF
TRBV7-2	TRBJ2-3	TRBD2	NA	TGTGCCAGCAGCTCGACGGGCGGGAGAGTCGCAGATACGCAGTATTTT	CASSSTGGRVADTQYF
TRBV6-2/TRBV6-3	TRBJ1-2	TRBD1	NA	TGTGCCAGCAGTCGGACCCAGGGGGGCTATGGCTACACCTTC	CASSRTQGGYGYTF
TRBV7-2	TRBJ1-2	NA	NA	TGTGCCAGCAGCCTAGCCCCAGGGGCCTTGAGGGGCTACACCTTC	CASSLAPGALRGYTF
TRBV7-2	TRBJ1-6	TRBD1	NA	TGTGCCAGCAGCCTTGACAGGGATTCACCCCTCCACTTT	CASSLDRDSPLHF
TRBV5-6	TRBJ2-2	NA	NA	TGTGCCAGCAGTCGGGACACGGGAACCGGGGAGCTGTTTTTT	CASSRDTGTGELFF
TRBV2	TRBJ2-7	TRBD2	NA	TGTGCCAGCAGTGCCCTTACGATTTTACTAGCGGGAGACCACGAGCAGTACTTC	CASSALTILLAGDHEQYF
TRBV29-1	TRBJ1-2	NA	NA	TGCAGCGTTGCGCAGGATTACTATGGCTACACCTTC	CSVAQDYYGYTF
TRBV7-8	TRBJ2-7	TRBD2	few	TGTGCCAGCAGCCTAGGGGACTATGACTACGAGCAGTACTTC	CASSLGDYDYEQYF
TRBV19	TRBJ1-2	TRBD1	NA	TGTGCCAGTAGTCGGGGGGACAGGGATGGCTACACCTTC	CASSRGDRDGYTF
TRBV30	TRBJ2-3	NA	once	TGTGCCTGCACTACGGGGACAATCGGAACAGATACGCAGTATTTT	CACTTGTIGTDTQYF
TRBV28	TRBJ1-6	TRBD1	NA	TGTGCCAGCAGGGTCTCAGGGGGGAATTCACCCCTCCACTTT	CASRVSGGNSPLHF